Here is one T cell receptor beta chain with its context. This sample was included in a study of blood T cell repertoires in COVID-19. Profiled with immunoSEQ multiplex PCR; TCRdb holds only in-frame clones, not every one. The sample carries approximately 230,000 clones, 86% recorded once. With 0 bases clipped from V and 0 bases from J, the junction kept 9 bases outside the gene matches. The CDR3 runs 18 residues. The TCR originated in a man between 40 and 49 years old who had recovered from COVID-19. Input material: PBMCs or T cells enriched from blood (not recorded which). V is TRBV23-1 and J is TRBJ1-2; 8 bases align to TRBD1. TRBV23-1 is noted as an ORF with a role that remains uncertain. This chain's CDR3 is CASSQSGQGALPNYGYTF. CDR3 in DNA: TGCGCCAGCAGTCAATCGGGGCAGGGGGCTCTTCCTAACTATGGCTACACCTTC.